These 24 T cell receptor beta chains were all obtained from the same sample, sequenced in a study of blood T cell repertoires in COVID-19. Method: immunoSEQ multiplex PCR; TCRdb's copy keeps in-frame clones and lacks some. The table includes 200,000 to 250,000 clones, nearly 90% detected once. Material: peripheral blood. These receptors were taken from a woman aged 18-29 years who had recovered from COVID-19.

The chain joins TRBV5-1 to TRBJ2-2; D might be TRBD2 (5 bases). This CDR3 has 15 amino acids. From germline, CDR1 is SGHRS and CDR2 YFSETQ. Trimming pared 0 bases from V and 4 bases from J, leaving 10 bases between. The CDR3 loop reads CASSLGRGTTGELFF. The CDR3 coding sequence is TGCGCCAGCAGCTTGGGTCGGGGTACCACCGGGGAGCTGTTTTTT.

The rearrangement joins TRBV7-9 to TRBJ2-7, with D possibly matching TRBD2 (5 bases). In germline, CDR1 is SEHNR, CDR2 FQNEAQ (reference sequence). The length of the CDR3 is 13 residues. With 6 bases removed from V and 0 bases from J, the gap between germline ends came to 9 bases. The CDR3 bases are TGTGCCAGCAGGCCCGACTACTCCTACGAGCAGTACTTC. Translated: CASRPDYSYEQYF.

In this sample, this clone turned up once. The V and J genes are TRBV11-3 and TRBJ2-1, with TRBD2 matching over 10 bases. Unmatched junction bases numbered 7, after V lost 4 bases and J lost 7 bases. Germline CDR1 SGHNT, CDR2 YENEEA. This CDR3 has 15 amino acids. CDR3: CASSSAGLAMNEQFF. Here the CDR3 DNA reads TGTGCCAGCAGCTCTGCGGGACTAGCGATGAATGAGCAGTTCTTC.

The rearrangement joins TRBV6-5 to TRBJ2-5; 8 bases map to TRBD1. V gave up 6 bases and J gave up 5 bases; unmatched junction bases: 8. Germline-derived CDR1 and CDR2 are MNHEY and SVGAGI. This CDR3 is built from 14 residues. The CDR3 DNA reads TGTGCCAGCAGGGTTAAGGACAGGGTGGAGACCCAGTACTTC. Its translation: CASRVKDRVETQYF.

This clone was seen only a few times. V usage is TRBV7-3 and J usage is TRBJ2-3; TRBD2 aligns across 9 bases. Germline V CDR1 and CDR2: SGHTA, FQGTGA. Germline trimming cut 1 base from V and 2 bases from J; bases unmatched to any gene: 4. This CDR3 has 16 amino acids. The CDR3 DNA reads TGTGCCAGCAGCTTAATGGCTAGCGGGAACACAGATACGCAGTATTTT. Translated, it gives CASSLMASGNTDTQYF.

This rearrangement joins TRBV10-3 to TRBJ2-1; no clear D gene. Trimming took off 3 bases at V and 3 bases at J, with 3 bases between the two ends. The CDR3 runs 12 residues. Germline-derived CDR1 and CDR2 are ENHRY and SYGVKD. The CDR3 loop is CAISDLYNEQFF. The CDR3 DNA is TGTGCCATCAGTGACCTCTACAATGAGCAGTTCTTC.

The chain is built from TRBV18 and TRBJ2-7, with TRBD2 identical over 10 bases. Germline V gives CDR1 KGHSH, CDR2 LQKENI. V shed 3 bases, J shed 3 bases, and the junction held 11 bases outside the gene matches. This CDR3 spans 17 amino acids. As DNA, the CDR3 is TGTGCCAGCTCACCCCAGGTTAGCGGGAGGACCAACTACGAGCAGTACTTC. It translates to CASSPQVSGRTNYEQYF.

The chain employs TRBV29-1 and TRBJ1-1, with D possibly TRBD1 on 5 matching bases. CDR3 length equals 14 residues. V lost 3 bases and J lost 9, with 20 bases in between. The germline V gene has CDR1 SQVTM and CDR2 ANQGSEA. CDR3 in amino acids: CSVETRGGAPKAFF. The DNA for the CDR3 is TGCAGCGTTGAGACGCGGGGAGGGGCCCCGAAAGCTTTCTTT.

CDR3: CASSVDRAALNQPQHF. The CDR3 nucleotides read TGTGCCAGCAGCGTGGACAGGGCAGCGCTAAATCAGCCCCAGCATTTT. This chain uses TRBV21-1 with TRBJ1-5; TRBD1, the D gene given by the table, was not confirmed from the DNA. TRBV21-1 is recorded as a pseudogene. The CDR3 covers 16 residues.

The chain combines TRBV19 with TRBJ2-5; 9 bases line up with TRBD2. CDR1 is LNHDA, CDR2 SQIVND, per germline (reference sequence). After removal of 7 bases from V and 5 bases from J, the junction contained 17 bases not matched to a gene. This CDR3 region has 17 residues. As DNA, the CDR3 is TGTGCCAGTACCCCCCGAGGTAGCGGGAGTACGGGGGAGACCCAGTACTTC. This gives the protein CASTPRGSGSTGETQYF. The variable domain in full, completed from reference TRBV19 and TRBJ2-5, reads DGGITQSPKYLFRKEGQNVTLSCEQNLNHDAMYWYRQDPGQGLRLIYYSQIVNDFQKGDIAEGYSVSREKKESFPLTVTSAQKNPTAFYLCASTPRGSGSTGETQYFGPGTRLLVL.

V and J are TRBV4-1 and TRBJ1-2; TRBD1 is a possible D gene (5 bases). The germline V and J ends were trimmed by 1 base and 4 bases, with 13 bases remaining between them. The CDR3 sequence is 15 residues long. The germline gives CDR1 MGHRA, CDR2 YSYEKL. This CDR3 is CASSQVYGGGYGYTF. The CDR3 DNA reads TGCGCCAGCAGCCAAGTGTACGGGGGTGGCTATGGCTACACCTTC.

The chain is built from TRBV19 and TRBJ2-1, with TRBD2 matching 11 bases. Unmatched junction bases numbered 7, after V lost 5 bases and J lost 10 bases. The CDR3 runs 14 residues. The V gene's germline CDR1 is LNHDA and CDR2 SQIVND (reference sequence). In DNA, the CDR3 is TGTGCCAGTAGTGAGGGGGGGACTAGCGGCGAGCAGTTCTTC. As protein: CASSEGGTSGEQFF.

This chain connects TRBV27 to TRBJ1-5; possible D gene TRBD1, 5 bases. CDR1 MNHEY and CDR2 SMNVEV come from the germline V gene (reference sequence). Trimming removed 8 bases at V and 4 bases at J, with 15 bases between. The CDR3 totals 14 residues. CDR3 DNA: TGTGCCAGCTCCGGGGGATACGGGAATCAGCCCCAGCATTTT. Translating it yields CASSGGYGNQPQHF.

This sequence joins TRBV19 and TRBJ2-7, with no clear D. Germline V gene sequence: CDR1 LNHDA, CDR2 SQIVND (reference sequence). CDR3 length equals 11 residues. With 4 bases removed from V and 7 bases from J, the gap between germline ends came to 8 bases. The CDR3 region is CASSTRGEQYF. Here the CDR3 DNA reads TGTGCCAGTAGTACCCGAGGTGAGCAGTACTTC.

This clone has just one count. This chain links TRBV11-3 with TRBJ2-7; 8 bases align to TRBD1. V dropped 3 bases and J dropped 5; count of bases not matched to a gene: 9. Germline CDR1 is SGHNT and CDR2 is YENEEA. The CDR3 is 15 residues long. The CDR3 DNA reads TGTGCCAGCAGCTTGGGCTGGACAGGGATCGACGAGCAGTACTTC. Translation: CASSLGWTGIDEQYF.

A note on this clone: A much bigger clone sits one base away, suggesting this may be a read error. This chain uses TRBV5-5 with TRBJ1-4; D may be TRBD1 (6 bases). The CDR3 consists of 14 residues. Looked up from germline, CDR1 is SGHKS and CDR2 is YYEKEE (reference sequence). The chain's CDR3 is CTSSLWDTHEKLFF. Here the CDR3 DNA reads TGTACCAGCAGCTTATGGGACACCCATGAAAAACTGTTTTTT.

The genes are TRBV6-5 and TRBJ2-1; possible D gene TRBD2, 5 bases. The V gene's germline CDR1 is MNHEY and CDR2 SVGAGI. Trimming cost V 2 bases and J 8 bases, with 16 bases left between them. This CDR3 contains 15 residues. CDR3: CASSYGRTHTDEQFF. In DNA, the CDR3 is TGTGCCAGCAGTTACGGGAGAACGCACACGGATGAGCAGTTCTTC.

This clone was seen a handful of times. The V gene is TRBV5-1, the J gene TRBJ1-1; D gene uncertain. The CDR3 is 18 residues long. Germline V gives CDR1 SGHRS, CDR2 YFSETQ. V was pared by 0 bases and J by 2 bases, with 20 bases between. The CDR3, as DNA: TGCGCCAGCAGCTTGGCGGATTTCGTTGGGCTTCACAACACTGAAGCTTTCTTT. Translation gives CASSLADFVGLHNTEAFF.

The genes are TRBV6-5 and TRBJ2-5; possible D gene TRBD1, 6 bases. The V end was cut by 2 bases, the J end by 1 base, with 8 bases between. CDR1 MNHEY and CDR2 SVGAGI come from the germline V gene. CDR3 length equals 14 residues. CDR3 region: CASSYEGVQETQYF. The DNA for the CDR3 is TGTGCCAGCAGTTACGAGGGGGTCCAAGAGACCCAGTACTTC.

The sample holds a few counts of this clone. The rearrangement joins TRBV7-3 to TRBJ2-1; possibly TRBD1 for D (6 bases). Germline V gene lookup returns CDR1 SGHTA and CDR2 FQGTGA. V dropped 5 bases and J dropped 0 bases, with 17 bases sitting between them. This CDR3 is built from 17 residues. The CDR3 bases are TGTGCCAGCAGCCAGATAGGGGGTTTGAGCTCCTACAATGAGCAGTTCTTC. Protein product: CASSQIGGLSSYNEQFF.

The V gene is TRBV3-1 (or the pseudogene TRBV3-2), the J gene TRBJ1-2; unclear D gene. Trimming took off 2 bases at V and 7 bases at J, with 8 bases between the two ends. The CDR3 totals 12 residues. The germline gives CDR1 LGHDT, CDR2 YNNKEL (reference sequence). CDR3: CASSQQVSGYTF. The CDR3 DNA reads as TGTGCCAGCAGCCAACAGGTCTCTGGCTACACCTTC.

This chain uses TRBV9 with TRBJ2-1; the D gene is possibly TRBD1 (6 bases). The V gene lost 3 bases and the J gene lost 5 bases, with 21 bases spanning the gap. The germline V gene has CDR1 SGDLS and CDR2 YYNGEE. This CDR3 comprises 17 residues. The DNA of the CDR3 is TGTGCCAGCAGCGGTATCACAGGGCTACCAACGAACAATGAGCAGTTCTTC. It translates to CASSGITGLPTNNEQFF.

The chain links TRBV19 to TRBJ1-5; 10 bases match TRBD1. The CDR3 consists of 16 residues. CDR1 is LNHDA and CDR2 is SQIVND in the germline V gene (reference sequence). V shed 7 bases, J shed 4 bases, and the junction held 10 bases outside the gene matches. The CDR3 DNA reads TGTGCCAGTATGGGAGTTGGACAGGGGGAAAATCAGCCCCAGCATTTT. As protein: CASMGVGQGENQPQHF.

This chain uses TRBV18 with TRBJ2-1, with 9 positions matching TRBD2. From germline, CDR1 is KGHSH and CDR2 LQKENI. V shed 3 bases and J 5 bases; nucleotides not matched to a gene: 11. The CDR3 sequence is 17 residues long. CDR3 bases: TGTGCCAGCTCACCGGATCTAGCGGGGAGGGCCGACAATGAGCAGTTCTTC. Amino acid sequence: CASSPDLAGRADNEQFF.